These 30 T cell receptor beta chains originate from one sample sequenced in a study of CD8+CD57+ T cells in acquired aplastic anemia. CDR3 and TCR beta VDJ profiling relied on genomic DNA as the template. A single record per CDR3 protein comes from TCRdb applying MiXCR to the reads. This sample has approximately 200,000 distinct CDR3 sequences, with 64% found just once. The specimen sequenced was sorted CD4+, CD8+, or CD8+CD57+ T cells (not recorded which) from PBMCs. The receptors shown here come from a human donor with severe aplastic anemia or a healthy control (not recorded which).

The V and J genes are TRBV10-3 and TRBJ2-5; 10 bases are shared with TRBD1. The germline CDR1 and CDR2 sequences are ENHRY and SYGVKD. This CDR3 comprises 14 residues. J gave up 7 bases and V 3 bases, and 5 bases lay outside the gene matches. Written as DNA, the CDR3 is TGTGCCATCAGTGAAGGGGACAGGGGTTGGACCCAGTACTTC. The encoded protein is CAISEGDRGWTQYF.

This clonotype has a count of ten or more. The gene calls are TRBV5-6 and TRBJ1-3; D is unclear. CDR1 is SGHDT and CDR2 is YYEEEE in the germline V gene. There are 14 residues in the CDR3. The germline V and J ends were trimmed by 5 bases and 0 bases, with 9 bases remaining between them. The CDR3 here is CASSVSGSGNTIYF. The CDR3 DNA reads TGTGCCAGCAGTGTCTCGGGCTCTGGAAACACCATATATTTT.

The chain is built from TRBV6-9 and TRBJ2-7; D is undetermined. The CDR3 sequence is 14 residues long. CDR1 and CDR2 from the germline V gene are MNHGY and SVAAGI. V was cut by 3 bases and J by 2 bases, with 11 bases left in between. The CDR3 nucleotides are TGTGCCAGCAGTTACCCCGACACTACCTACGAGCAGTACTTC. It codes for CASSYPDTTYEQYF.

This clonotype was detected many times. The chain links TRBV10-3 to TRBJ1-2, with 10 bases that match TRBD1. J lost 7 bases, V lost 0 bases, and 11 bases had no gene match. This CDR3 spans 17 amino acids. CDR1 and CDR2 from the germline V gene are ENHRY and SYGVKD. CDR3 nucleotide sequence: TGTGCCATCAGTGAGTCTGCGGGACAGGGGTTTTTTCGTGGCTACACCTTC. Protein: CAISESAGQGFFRGYTF.

The genes are TRBV19 and TRBJ1-1; TRBD1 matches 7 bases. Germline V CDR1 and CDR2: LNHDA, SQIVND (reference sequence). J gave up 3 bases and V 6 bases, and 4 bases lay outside the gene matches. The CDR3 runs 13 residues. The CDR3 is CASRGQLYTEAFF. The CDR3 coding sequence is TGTGCCAGTAGGGGACAGCTTTACACTGAAGCTTTCTTT.

The chain employs TRBV19 and TRBJ1-1; TRBD1 agrees at 8 bases. The V and J ends lost 5 bases and 2 bases, in that order; junction bases with no gene match: 10. This CDR3 region has 16 residues. Germline V lookup: CDR1 LNHDA, CDR2 SQIVND (reference sequence). The CDR3 bases are TGTGCCAGTAGTCCCACAGACAGGGGCAAAAACACTGAAGCTTTCTTT. It yields the protein CASSPTDRGKNTEAFF.

The V and J genes are TRBV7-6 and TRBJ1-6; possibly TRBD1 for D (5 bases). The germline V gene encodes CDR1 SGHVS and CDR2 FNYEAQ. V was trimmed by 2 bases and J by 9 bases, leaving 14 bases between them. The CDR3 loop spans 15 amino acids. CDR3: CASSLMAGEGSPLHF. DNA of the CDR3: TGTGCCAGCAGCTTAATGGCGGGGGAGGGTTCACCCCTCCACTTT.

This rearrangement joins TRBV7-9 to TRBJ1-2, with a weak D call TRBD1 (5 bases). V was clipped by 3 bases and J by 2 bases, with 16 bases between them. CDR3 length: 16 amino acids. Germline CDR1 reads SEHNR; CDR2 reads FQNEAQ (reference sequence). The CDR3 loop is CASSFPLLTANYGYTF. In DNA, the CDR3 is TGTGCCAGCAGCTTCCCTCTCCTGACAGCCAACTATGGCTACACCTTC.

The chain carries TRBV30 and TRBJ1-1; D perhaps matches TRBD1 (5 bases). The CDR3 is 13 residues long. Trimming removed 1 base at V and 3 bases at J, with 9 bases between. CDR1 is GTSNPN and CDR2 is SVGIG in the germline V gene (reference sequence). DNA for the CDR3: TGTGCCTGGAGTGCGGGGGGTTACACTGAAGCTTTCTTT. Protein sequence: CAWSAGGYTEAFF.

The chain uses TRBV28 and TRBJ2-7; 9 bases match TRBD2. Germline values: CDR1 MDHEN, CDR2 SYDVKM. Trimming took 6 bases from V and 2 from J; bases not matched to a gene: 11. The CDR3 spans 16 residues. CDR3 DNA: TGTGCCAGCAGCCCTCGGGGTAGCGGGAGAACCTACGAGCAGTACTTC. Amino acid sequence: CASSPRGSGRTYEQYF.

This sequence joins TRBV5-5 and TRBJ2-3; 8 bases match TRBD1. The CDR3 covers 17 residues. Trimming took 0 bases from V and 4 from J; bases not matched to a gene: 10. Germline CDR1 reads SGHKS; CDR2 reads YYEKEE (reference sequence). The chain's CDR3 is CASSLAGAGQGADTQYF. In nucleotides, the CDR3 is TGTGCCAGCAGCTTGGCAGGGGCCGGACAGGGTGCAGATACGCAGTATTTT.

The chain is built from TRBV9 and TRBJ2-2; TRBD2 matches 7 bases. Germline V gene sequence: CDR1 SGDLS, CDR2 YYNGEE. After removal of 5 bases from V and 5 bases from J, the junction contained 9 bases not matched to a gene. The CDR3 spans 15 residues. The CDR3 here is CASRPRLAPTGELFF. In DNA, the CDR3 is TGTGCCAGCAGGCCCCGACTAGCCCCGACCGGGGAGCTGTTTTTT.

A single count supports this clonotype. A clone one base away is much larger, so this may be a read error. The chain carries TRBV6-2 or TRBV6-3 and TRBJ1-1; D is possibly TRBD1 (6 bases). Per the germline V gene, CDR1 is MNHEY and CDR2 is SVGEGT. The CDR3 is 14 residues long. The DNA of the CDR3 is TGTGCCAGCAGTGTACAGGGACTGCTGACTGAAGCTCTCTTT. This encodes CASSVQGLLTEALF.

This clonotype showed up just a few times. The chain uses TRBV29-1 and TRBJ1-5, with D uncertain. This CDR3 has 14 residues. CDR1 is SQVTM, CDR2 ANQGSEA, per germline. V was shortened by 0 bases and J by 9 bases, with 15 bases between the two germline ends. The CDR3 sequence: CSVEDPWQAGPQHF. The CDR3 DNA is TGCAGCGTTGAAGATCCCTGGCAGGCGGGGCCCCAGCATTTT. Drawing the rest from reference TRBV29-1 and TRBJ1-5, the complete variable domain is SAVISQKPSRDICQRGTSLTIQCQVDSQVTMMFWYRQQPGQSLTLIATANQGSEATYESGFVIDKFPISRPNLTFSTLTVSNMSPEDSSIYLCSVEDPWQAGPQHFGDGTRLSIL.

The chain links TRBV2 to TRBJ2-1; TRBD2 matches 7 bases. Germline-derived CDR1 and CDR2 are SNHLY and FYNNEI. Losses at the gene ends were 6 bases for V and 5 bases for J; bases not matched to a gene: 16. CDR3 length: 17 amino acids. The CDR3 DNA reads TGTGCCAGCAGAGAGGGGACTATCAAAAATCGGCACAATGAGCAGTTCTTC. This gives the protein CASREGTIKNRHNEQFF.

This clonotype came up a few times. The V gene is TRBV7-4, the J gene TRBJ2-1; tentative D call: TRBD1 (5 bases). The J call may be in error: the DNA end matches TRBJ2-7 better. The length of the CDR3 is 14 residues. Germline-derived CDR1 and CDR2 are SGHVT and SQSDAQ. The CDR3 loop reads CASSLGLSSYEQYF. In DNA form, the CDR3 reads TGTGCCAGCAGTTTGGGGCTCAGCTCCTACGAGCAGTACTTC.

The genes are TRBV10-3 and TRBJ1-3; D remains ambiguous. The V gene lost 3 bases and the J gene lost 1 base, with 7 bases spanning the gap. This CDR3 has 14 residues. CDR1 and CDR2 (germline): ENHRY, SYGVKD. In nucleotides, the CDR3 is TGTGCCATCAGTGAAAGTGAATCTGGAAACACCATATATTTT. This sequence encodes CAISESESGNTIYF.

This clonotype has only one observation. J is TRBJ2-7 and V is TRBV9; D is possibly TRBD1 (6 bases). Trimming took off 4 bases at V and 7 bases at J, with 18 bases between the two ends. From germline, CDR1 is SGDLS and CDR2 YYNGEE. The CDR3 contains 14 residues. CDR3 bases: TGTGCCAGCAGCCCCCGGACAGAATTGGGGGAGCAGTACTTC. Translation gives CASSPRTELGEQYF. Combining the CDR3 with reference TRBV9 and TRBJ2-7 gives the whole variable domain DSGVTQTPKHLITATGQRVTLRCSPRSGDLSVYWYQQSLDQGLQFLIQYYNGEERAKGNILERFSAQQFPDLHSELNLSSLELGDSALYFCASSPRTELGEQYFGPGTRLTVT.

V is TRBV18 and J is TRBJ2-3, with D unresolved. V lost 2 bases, J lost 2 bases, and 14 bases lay in between. The V gene's germline CDR1 is KGHSH and CDR2 LQKENI. The CDR3 covers 16 residues. The CDR3 spells CASSPVFRQPTDTQYF. CDR3 bases: TGTGCCAGCTCACCAGTTTTCCGGCAGCCCACAGATACGCAGTATTTT.

The V gene is TRBV5-6, the J gene TRBJ1-1; D perhaps matches TRBD1 (5 bases). V was shortened by 4 bases and J by 5 bases, with 9 bases between the two germline ends. Germline V gene data show CDR1 as SGHDT and CDR2 as YYEEEE. This CDR3 has 12 residues. CDR3 DNA sequence: TGTGCCAGCAGCGCAGGGTCAACTGAAGCTTTCTTT. This codes for CASSAGSTEAFF.

The V and J genes are TRBV5-1 and TRBJ2-3; D is unclear. The germline CDR1 and CDR2 sequences are SGHRS and YFSETQ. The CDR3 has 14 residues. V gave up 0 bases and J gave up 3 bases, with 8 bases separating them. The CDR3 sequence: CASSLEPETDTQYF. CDR3 sequence (DNA): TGCGCCAGCAGCTTGGAACCGGAGACAGATACGCAGTATTTT.

This rearrangement joins TRBV7-4 to TRBJ2-5; 7 nucleotides line up with TRBD2. V was pared by 5 bases and J by 5 bases, with 14 bases of the junction left unmatched. Germline V gene data show CDR1 as SGHVT and CDR2 as SQSDAQ. This CDR3 contains 16 residues. CDR3 in amino acids: CASSSGITWEGETQYF. CDR3 coding DNA: TGTGCCAGCAGCAGCGGCATCACATGGGAGGGGGAGACCCAGTACTTC.

This clonotype was counted only a few times. The rearrangement joins TRBV7-9 to TRBJ2-7; 7 bases agree with TRBD2. Germline CDR1 reads SEHNR; CDR2 reads FQNEAQ (reference sequence). The V gene end was trimmed by 5 bases and the J gene end by 5 bases; junction bases not matched to a gene: 9. CDR3 size: 14 residues. The CDR3: CASSQAGSGHEQYF. CDR3 DNA sequence: TGTGCCAGCAGCCAAGCGGGGAGTGGCCACGAGCAGTACTTC.

The V call is TRBV10-3, the J call TRBJ1-4; D remains ambiguous. CDR3 length equals 15 residues. Between the trimmed V and J ends, which lost 4 bases and 4 bases, there was a span of 13 bases. Germline assignment: CDR1 ENHRY and CDR2 SYGVKD. CDR3 loop: CAISAQSTINEKLFF. DNA of the CDR3: TGTGCCATCAGTGCACAGTCGACGATTAATGAAAAACTGTTTTTT.

This clonotype has at least ten counts. V and J are TRBV20-1 and TRBJ1-4; the D gene is possibly TRBD1 (6 bases). V lost 0 bases and J lost 0, with 20 bases in between. The CDR3 sequence is 19 residues long. CDR1 and CDR2 (germline): DFQATT, SNEGSKA (reference sequence). The CDR3 protein is CSARDLGGAGTATNEKLFF. The CDR3 region has the DNA TGCAGTGCTAGAGATCTCGGGGGCGCGGGTACCGCAACTAATGAAAAACTGTTTTTT.

Points on this clonotype: One end of the junction varies from germline; a read error may be responsible. The chain is built from TRBV24-1 and TRBJ2-1; TRBD2 matches at 10 bases. CDR1 is KGHDR and CDR2 is SFDVKD in the germline V gene. The CDR3 runs 15 residues. The CDR3, as DNA: TGTGCCAGCAGTGACGAGGCTAGCGGGGGTAATGAGCAGTTCTTC. This sequence encodes CASSDEASGGNEQFF.

CDR3 sequence reads: CASRWDRASYEQYF. As DNA, the CDR3 is TGTGCCAGCAGATGGGACAGGGCAAGCTACGAGCAGTACTTC. The genes are TRBV7-8 and TRBJ2-7, with 9 bases aligning to TRBD1. CDR3 length equals 14 residues. The V gene end was trimmed by 6 bases and the J gene end by 3 bases; junction bases not matched to a gene: 6. The germline CDR1 and CDR2 sequences are SGHVS and FQNEAQ.

V is TRBV19 and J is TRBJ2-6; 7 bases map to TRBD2. After removal of 7 bases from V and 0 bases from J, the junction contained 9 bases not matched to a gene. From germline, CDR1 is LNHDA and CDR2 SQIVND (reference sequence). The CDR3 is 17 residues long. The CDR3 here is CASNSGRDSSGANVLTF. The CDR3, as DNA: TGTGCCAGTAACTCAGGGAGGGACTCCTCTGGGGCCAACGTCCTGACTTTC.

On this clonotype itself: An end of the junction does not agree with germline; a read error may underlie this. The V gene is TRBV7-2, the J gene TRBJ2-1; D may be TRBD1 or TRBD2 (6 bases each). Germline loops: CDR1 SGHTA, CDR2 FQGNSA. CDR3 length: 14 residues. CDR3 protein: CASSIGGTYNGQFF. The CDR3 DNA is TGTGCCAGCAGTATAGGGGGGACCTACAATGGGCAGTTCTTC. Looking up the rest from reference TRBV7-2 and TRBJ2-1 gives the full variable domain: GAGVSQSPSNKVTEKGKDVELRCDPISGHTALYWYRQSLGQGLEFLIYFQGNSAPDKSGLPSDRFSAERTGGSVSTLTIQRTQQEDSAVYLCASSIGGTYNGQFFGPGTRLTVL.

This clonotype was observed at least ten times. This rearrangement joins TRBV20-1 to TRBJ2-1; D perhaps matches TRBD2 (5 bases). Germline CDR1 DFQATT, CDR2 SNEGSKA (reference sequence). The CDR3 is made up of 16 amino acids. V was trimmed by 5 bases and J by 3 bases, leaving 20 bases between them. CDR3 sequence reads: CSASPTARTFYNEQFF. For the CDR3, the DNA is TGCAGTGCTTCCCCCACCGCCAGGACTTTCTACAATGAGCAGTTCTTC.